The clone carrying this T cell receptor (beta chain) was seen a handful of times. Using immunoSEQ multiplex PCR, the repertoire was profiled, and TCRdb retains in-frame clones only, with some absent. This repertoire shows around 72,000 clones, around 86% found once; its top ten account for 0.4% to 0.45%. This sample was taken from a study of OX40 agonist ivuxolimab in advanced cancers. On the study more broadly: Mean age approximately 59 years, range roughly 20 to 85; approximately 80% male.

The sequencing here drew on CD4+ or CD8+ T cells sorted from blood, taken in a trial of the OX40 agonist ivuxolimab. This receptor was identified in an adult with an advanced solid tumor such as melanoma, head and neck, liver or kidney cancer.

Here the CDR3 reads CASSLYLRSSANTGELFF. The CDR3 nucleotides read TGTGCCAGCAGCCTATATCTCCGGAGTTCGGCGAACACCGGGGAGCTGTTTTTT. V usage is TRBV9 and J usage is TRBJ2-2; D not resolved. The CDR3 spans 18 residues. V lost 4 bases to trimming and J lost 0 bases, with 19 bases between them. In germline, CDR1 is SGDLS, CDR2 YYNGEE.